The rows below give T cell receptor beta chains drawn from one sample of a study of T cells after yellow fever vaccination. TCRdb reprocessed the 5' RACE reads via MiXCR and lists one record per CDR3 protein. This sample has some 300,000 distinct CDR3 sequences, with more than 3% found just once. The sample was PBMCs, taken on the day of the yellow fever booster vaccination. Receptors originate from a man aged 18 to 35 who received the YFV17D yellow fever vaccine. CDR3s include the opening cysteine and the closing phenylalanine or tryptophan. A D gene is named only where the DNA matches it firmly.

J gene: TRBJ2-3
V gene: TRBV5-1
D gene: -
CDR3 protein: CASSLSTDTQYF

J gene: TRBJ2-7
V gene: TRBV30
D gene: -
CDR3 protein: CAWSVHQRSYEQYF

J gene: TRBJ2-1
V gene: TRBV5-1
D gene: TRBD1
CDR3 protein: CASSPRTGGLNEQFF

J gene: TRBJ2-5
V gene: TRBV25-1
D gene: -
CDR3 protein: CASSDRGGGAETQYF

J gene: TRBJ2-7
V gene: TRBV7-2
D gene: -
CDR3 protein: CASSLKWGTTYEQYF

J gene: TRBJ2-2
V gene: TRBV7-2
D gene: TRBD2
CDR3 protein: CASSWGLANTGELFF

J gene: TRBJ2-3
V gene: TRBV12-5
D gene: TRBD2
CDR3 protein: CASGLTLAGETDTQYF

J gene: TRBJ2-3
V gene: TRBV6-5
D gene: -
CDR3 protein: CASSYQGRLADTQYF

J gene: TRBJ1-5
V gene: TRBV6-7
D gene: -
CDR3 protein: CASGHRQGNSNQPQHF

J gene: TRBJ2-5
V gene: TRBV27
D gene: TRBD1
CDR3 protein: CASSLVGTEETQYF

J gene: TRBJ1-1
V gene: TRBV15
D gene: -
CDR3 protein: CATSSENTEAFF

J gene: TRBJ2-5
V gene: TRBV5-1
D gene: TRBD1
CDR3 protein: CASSFGTGPAVETQYF

J gene: TRBJ1-5
V gene: TRBV7-9
D gene: -
CDR3 protein: CASSGQGDQPQHF

J gene: TRBJ2-1
V gene: TRBV29-1
D gene: -
CDR3 protein: CSVEGTRGYNEQFF

J gene: TRBJ1-1
V gene: TRBV30
D gene: -
CDR3 protein: CAWSEGGWNTEAFF

J gene: TRBJ2-7
V gene: TRBV4-1
D gene: -
CDR3 protein: CASSQERGGLYEQYF

J gene: TRBJ2-2
V gene: TRBV7-9
D gene: -
CDR3 protein: CASSAGVYTGELFF

J gene: TRBJ2-5
V gene: TRBV4-1
D gene: TRBD1
CDR3 protein: CASSHMDRGQETQYF

J gene: TRBJ1-1
V gene: TRBV5-4
D gene: -
CDR3 protein: CASSHAGTFTEAFF

J gene: TRBJ2-5
V gene: TRBV20-1
D gene: -
CDR3 protein: CSATVTRGVQETQYF

J gene: TRBJ2-2
V gene: TRBV5-1
D gene: -
CDR3 protein: CASSARQNTGELFF

J gene: TRBJ1-1
V gene: TRBV11-2
D gene: -
CDR3 protein: CASSPGGQRAFF

J gene: TRBJ2-3
V gene: TRBV5-1
D gene: -
CDR3 protein: CASSLRWASDTQYF

J gene: TRBJ2-5
V gene: TRBV18
D gene: -
CDR3 protein: CASSPSGETQYF

J gene: TRBJ1-4
V gene: TRBV5-6
D gene: -
CDR3 protein: CASSRRVGEKLFF